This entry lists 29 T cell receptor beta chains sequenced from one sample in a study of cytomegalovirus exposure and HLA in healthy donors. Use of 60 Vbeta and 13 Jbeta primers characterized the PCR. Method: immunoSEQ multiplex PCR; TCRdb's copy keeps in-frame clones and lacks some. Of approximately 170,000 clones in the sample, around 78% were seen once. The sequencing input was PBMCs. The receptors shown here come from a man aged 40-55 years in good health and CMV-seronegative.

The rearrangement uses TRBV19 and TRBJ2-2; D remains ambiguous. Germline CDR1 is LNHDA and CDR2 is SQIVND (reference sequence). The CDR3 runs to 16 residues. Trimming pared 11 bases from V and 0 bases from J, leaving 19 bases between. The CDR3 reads CACLPHRATNTGELFF. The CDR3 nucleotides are TGTGCCTGCCTCCCCCACAGAGCAACGAACACCGGGGAGCTGTTTTTT.

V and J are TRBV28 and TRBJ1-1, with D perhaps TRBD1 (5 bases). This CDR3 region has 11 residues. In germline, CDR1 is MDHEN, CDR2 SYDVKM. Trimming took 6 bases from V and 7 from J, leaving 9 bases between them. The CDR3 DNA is TGTGCCAGCAGGCGCGGGGGTGAAGCTTTCTTT. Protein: CASRRGGEAFF.

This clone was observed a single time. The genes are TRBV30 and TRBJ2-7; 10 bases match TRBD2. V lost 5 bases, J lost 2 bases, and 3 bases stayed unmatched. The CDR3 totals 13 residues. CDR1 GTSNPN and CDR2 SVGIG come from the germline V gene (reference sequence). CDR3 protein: CAWGLADTYEQYF. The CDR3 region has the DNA TGTGCCTGGGGACTAGCGGATACCTACGAGCAGTACTTC. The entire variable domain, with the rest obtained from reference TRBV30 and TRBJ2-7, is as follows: SQTIHQWPATLVQPVGSPLSLECTVEGTSNPNLYWYRQAAGRGLQLLFYSVGIGQISSEVPQNLSASRPQDRQFILSSKKLLLSDSGFYLCAWGLADTYEQYFGPGTRLTVT.

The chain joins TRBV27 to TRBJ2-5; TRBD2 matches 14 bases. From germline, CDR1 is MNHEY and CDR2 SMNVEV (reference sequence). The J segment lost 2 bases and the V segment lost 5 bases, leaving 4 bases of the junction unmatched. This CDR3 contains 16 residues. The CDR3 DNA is TGTGCCAGCAGTCCCAGGACTAGCGGGGGGCAAGAGACCCAGTACTTC. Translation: CASSPRTSGGQETQYF.

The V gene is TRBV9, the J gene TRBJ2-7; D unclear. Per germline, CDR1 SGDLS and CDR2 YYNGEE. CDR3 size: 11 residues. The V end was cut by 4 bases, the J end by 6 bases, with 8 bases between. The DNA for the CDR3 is TGTGCCAGCAGCACTCCCGGCGAGCAGTACTTC. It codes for CASSTPGEQYF.

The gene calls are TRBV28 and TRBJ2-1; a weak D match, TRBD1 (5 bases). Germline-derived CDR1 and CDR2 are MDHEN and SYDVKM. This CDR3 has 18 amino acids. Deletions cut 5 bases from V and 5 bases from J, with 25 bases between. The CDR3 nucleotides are TGTGCCAGCAGTCCCATAATTTTAGACAGACCCCCTGACAATGAGCAGTTCTTC. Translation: CASSPIILDRPPDNEQFF.

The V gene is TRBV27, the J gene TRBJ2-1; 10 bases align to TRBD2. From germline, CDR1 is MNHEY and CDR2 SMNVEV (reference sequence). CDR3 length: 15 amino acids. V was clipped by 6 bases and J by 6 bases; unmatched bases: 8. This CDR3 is CASSSGRAPVNEQFF. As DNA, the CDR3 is TGTGCCAGCAGCAGCGGGAGGGCCCCGGTCAATGAGCAGTTCTTC.

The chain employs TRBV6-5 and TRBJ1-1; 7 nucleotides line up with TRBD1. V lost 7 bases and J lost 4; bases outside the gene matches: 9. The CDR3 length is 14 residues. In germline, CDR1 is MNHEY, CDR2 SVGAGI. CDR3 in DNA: TGTGCCAGCACTAAGACAGGGAGAGGCACTGAAGCTTTCTTT. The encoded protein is CASTKTGRGTEAFF.

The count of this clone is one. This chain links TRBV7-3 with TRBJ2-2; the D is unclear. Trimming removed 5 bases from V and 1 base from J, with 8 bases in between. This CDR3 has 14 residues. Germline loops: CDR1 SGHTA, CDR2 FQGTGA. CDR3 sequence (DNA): TGTGCCAGCAGCCGAGGATTGAACACCGGGGAGCTGTTTTTT. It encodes CASSRGLNTGELFF.

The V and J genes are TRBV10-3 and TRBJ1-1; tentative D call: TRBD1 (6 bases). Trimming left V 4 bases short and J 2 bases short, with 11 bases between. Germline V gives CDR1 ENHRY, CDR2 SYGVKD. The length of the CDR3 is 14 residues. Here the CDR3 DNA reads TGTGCCATCAGTGTTTCGGACAGTAACACTGAAGCTTTCTTT. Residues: CAISVSDSNTEAFF.

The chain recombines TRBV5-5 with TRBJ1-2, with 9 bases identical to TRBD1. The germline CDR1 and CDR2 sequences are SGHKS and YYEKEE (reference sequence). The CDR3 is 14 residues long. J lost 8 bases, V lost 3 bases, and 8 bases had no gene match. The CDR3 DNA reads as TGTGCCAGCAGCTACGGGGACAGGGCTGGCGGCTACACCTTC. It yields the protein CASSYGDRAGGYTF. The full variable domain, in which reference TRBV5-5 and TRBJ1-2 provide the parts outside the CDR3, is DAGVTQSPTHLIKTRGQQVTLRCSPISGHKSVSWYQQVLGQGPQFIFQYYEKEERGRGNFPDRFSARQFPNYSSELNVNALLLGDSALYLCASSYGDRAGGYTFGSGTRLTVV.

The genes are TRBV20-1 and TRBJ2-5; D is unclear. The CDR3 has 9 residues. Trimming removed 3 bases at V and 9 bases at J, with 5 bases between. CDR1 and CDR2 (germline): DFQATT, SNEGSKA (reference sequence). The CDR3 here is CSASQSQYF. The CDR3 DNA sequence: TGCAGTGCTAGCCAGTCCCAGTACTTC.

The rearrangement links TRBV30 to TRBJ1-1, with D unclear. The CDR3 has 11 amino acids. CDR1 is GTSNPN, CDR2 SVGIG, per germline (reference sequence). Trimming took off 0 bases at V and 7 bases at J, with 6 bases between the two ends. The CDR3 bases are TGTGCCTGGAGTGTAACAGTTGAAGCTTTCTTT. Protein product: CAWSVTVEAFF. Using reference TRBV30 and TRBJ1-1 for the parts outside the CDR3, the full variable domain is SQTIHQWPATLVQPVGSPLSLECTVEGTSNPNLYWYRQAAGRGLQLLFYSVGIGQISSEVPQNLSASRPQDRQFILSSKKLLLSDSGFYLCAWSVTVEAFFGQGTRLTVV.

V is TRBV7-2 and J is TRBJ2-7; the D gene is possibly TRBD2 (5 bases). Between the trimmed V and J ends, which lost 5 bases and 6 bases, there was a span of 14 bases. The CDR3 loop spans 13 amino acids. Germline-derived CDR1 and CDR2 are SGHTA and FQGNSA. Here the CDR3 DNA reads TGTGCCAGCAGCATCGGTGGGAGCGCCGAGCAGTACTTC. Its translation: CASSIGGSAEQYF.

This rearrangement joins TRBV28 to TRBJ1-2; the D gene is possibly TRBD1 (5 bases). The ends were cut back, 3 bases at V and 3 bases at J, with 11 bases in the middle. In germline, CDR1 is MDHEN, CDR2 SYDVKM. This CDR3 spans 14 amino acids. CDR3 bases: TGTGCCAGCAGTTTGGGGGGAGCGGACTATGGCTACACCTTC. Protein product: CASSLGGADYGYTF.

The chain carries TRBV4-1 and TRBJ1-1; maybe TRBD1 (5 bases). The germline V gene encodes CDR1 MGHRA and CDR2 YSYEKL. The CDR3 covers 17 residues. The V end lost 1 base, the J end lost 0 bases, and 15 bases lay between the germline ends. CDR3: CASSQGRGDIMNTEAFF. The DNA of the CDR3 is TGCGCCAGCAGCCAAGGGAGGGGTGATATTATGAACACTGAAGCTTTCTTT.

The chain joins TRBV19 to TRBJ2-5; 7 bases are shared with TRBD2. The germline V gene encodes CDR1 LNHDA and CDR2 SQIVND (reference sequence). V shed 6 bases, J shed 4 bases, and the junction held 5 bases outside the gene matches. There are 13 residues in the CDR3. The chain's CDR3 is CASRWGGAETQYF. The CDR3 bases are TGTGCCAGTAGATGGGGGGGAGCAGAGACCCAGTACTTC. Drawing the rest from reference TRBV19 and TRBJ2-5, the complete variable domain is DGGITQSPKYLFRKEGQNVTLSCEQNLNHDAMYWYRQDPGQGLRLIYYSQIVNDFQKGDIAEGYSVSREKKESFPLTVTSAQKNPTAFYLCASRWGGAETQYFGPGTRLLVL.

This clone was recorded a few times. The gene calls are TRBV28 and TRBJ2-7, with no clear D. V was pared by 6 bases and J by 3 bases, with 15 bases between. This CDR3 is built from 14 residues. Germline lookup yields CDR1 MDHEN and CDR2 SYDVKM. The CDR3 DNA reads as TGTGCCAGCAGAAACTATTCTTACCTCTACGAGCAGTACTTC. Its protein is CASRNYSYLYEQYF.

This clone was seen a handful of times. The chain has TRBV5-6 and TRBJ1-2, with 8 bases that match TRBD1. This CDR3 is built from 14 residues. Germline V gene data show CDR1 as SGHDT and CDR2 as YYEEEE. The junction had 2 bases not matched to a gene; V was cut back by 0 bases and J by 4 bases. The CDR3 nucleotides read TGTGCCAGCAGCTTGGGACAGGGGACCTATGGCTACACCTTC. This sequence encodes CASSLGQGTYGYTF.

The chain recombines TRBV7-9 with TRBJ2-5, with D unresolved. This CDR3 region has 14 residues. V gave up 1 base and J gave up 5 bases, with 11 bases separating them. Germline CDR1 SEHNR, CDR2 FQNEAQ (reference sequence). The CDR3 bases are TGTGCCAGCAGCTTAGATCTGGAGACCGAGACCCAGTACTTC. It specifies CASSLDLETETQYF.

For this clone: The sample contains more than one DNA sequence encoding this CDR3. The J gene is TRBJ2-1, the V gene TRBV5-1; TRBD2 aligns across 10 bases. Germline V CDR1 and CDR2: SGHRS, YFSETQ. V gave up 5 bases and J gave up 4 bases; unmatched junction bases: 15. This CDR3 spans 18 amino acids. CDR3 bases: TGCGCCAGCAGTCCTACTTCTCCTAGCGGGAGCTCTTACAATGAGCAGTTCTTC. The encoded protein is CASSPTSPSGSSYNEQFF. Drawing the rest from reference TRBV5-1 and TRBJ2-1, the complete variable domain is KAGVTQTPRYLIKTRGQQVTLSCSPISGHRSVSWYQQTPGQGLQFLFEYFSETQRNKGNFPGRFSGRQFSNSRSEMNVSTLELGDSALYLCASSPTSPSGSSYNEQFFGPGTRLTVL.

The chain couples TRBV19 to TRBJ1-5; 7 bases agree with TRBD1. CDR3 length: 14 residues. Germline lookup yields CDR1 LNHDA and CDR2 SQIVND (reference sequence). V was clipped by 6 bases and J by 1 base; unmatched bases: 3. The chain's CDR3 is CASREDRSNQPQHF. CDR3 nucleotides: TGTGCCAGTAGGGAGGACAGGAGCAATCAGCCCCAGCATTTT. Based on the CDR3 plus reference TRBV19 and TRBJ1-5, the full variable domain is DGGITQSPKYLFRKEGQNVTLSCEQNLNHDAMYWYRQDPGQGLRLIYYSQIVNDFQKGDIAEGYSVSREKKESFPLTVTSAQKNPTAFYLCASREDRSNQPQHFGDGTRLSIL.

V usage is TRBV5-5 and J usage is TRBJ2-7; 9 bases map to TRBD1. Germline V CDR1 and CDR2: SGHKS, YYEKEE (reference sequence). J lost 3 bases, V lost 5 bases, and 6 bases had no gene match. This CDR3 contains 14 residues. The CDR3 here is CASSLGQGSYEQYF. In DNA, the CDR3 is TGTGCCAGCAGTCTGGGACAGGGCAGCTACGAGCAGTACTTC.

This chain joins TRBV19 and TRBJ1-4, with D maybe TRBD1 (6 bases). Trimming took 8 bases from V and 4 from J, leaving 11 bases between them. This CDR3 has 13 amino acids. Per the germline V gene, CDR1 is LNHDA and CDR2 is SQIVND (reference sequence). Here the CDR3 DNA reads TGTGCCAGTTTGGACAGAGTTAATGAAAAACTGTTTTTT. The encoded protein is CASLDRVNEKLFF.

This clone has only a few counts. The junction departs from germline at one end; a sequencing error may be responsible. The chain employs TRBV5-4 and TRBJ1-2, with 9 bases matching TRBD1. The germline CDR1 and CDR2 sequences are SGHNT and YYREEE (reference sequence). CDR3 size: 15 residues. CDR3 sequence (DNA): TGTGCCAGCAGTTTGGACCCGACAGGGGGAAGGGGCTACACCTTC. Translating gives CASSLDPTGGRGYTF.

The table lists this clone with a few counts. The CDR3 nucleotides read TGTGCCAGCAGTCCAACCGGGACAGGGATAGAGACCCAGTACTTC. Translating gives CASSPTGTGIETQYF. V usage is TRBV27 and J usage is TRBJ2-5, with 9 bases fitting TRBD1. This CDR3 has 15 residues. Looked up from germline, CDR1 is MNHEY and CDR2 is SMNVEV (reference sequence). The J segment lost 4 bases and the V segment lost 5 bases, leaving 8 bases of the junction unmatched.

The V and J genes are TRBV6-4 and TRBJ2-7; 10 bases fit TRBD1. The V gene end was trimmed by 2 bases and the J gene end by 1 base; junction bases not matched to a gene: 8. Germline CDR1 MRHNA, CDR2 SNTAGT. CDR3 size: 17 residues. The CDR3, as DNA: TGTGCCAGCAGTGACCCCTATGGGGACAGGGGTTCCTACGAGCAGTACTTC. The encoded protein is CASSDPYGDRGSYEQYF.

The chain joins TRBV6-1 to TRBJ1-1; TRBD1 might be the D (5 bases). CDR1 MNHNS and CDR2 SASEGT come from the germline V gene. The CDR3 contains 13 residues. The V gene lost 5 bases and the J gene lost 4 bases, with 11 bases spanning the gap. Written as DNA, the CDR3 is TGTGCCAGCAGTAAACAGGAGGGCACTGAAGCTTTCTTT. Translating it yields CASSKQEGTEAFF.

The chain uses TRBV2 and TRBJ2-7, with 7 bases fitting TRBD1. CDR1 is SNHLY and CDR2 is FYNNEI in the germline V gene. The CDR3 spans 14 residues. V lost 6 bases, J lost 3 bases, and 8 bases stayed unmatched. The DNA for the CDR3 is TGTGCCAGCAGGGTCCGGGACAGAAGCTACGAGCAGTACTTC. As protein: CASRVRDRSYEQYF.